The clone carrying this T cell receptor (beta chain) appeared many times. This sample's time point: pre-sensitization, week 0. Treatment reported: therapeutic diphenylcyclopropenone sensitization with weekly scalp DPC. Each patch test followed a blood draw. The sample belongs to a study of human T cells and chemical hapten exposure. The wider study: Patches with 0.01% DPC went on the upper back, and the tests were read at 6 days.

Per germline, CDR1 SGHTA and CDR2 FQGNSA. V dropped 5 bases and J dropped 6 bases, with 29 bases sitting between them. This CDR3 is built from 19 residues. Unique molecular identifiers were attached to individual cDNA molecules within the library. TCRdb re-derived calls from the RACE reads in MiXCR, one entry per CDR3 protein. The sample gives fewer than 350,000 distinct CDR3 sequences, 7.5% to 9% of which show up once; approximately 1.2% is in the top ten. The sample consisted of whole blood, taken in connection with sensitization to the hapten diphenylcyclopropenone (DPC). The V and J genes are TRBV7-2 and TRBJ2-1; perhaps TRBD2 as D (5 bases). This TCR came from a man in his late teens or twenties with alopecia areata. Some clones in this sample may be carry-over from other donors' samples. This chain's CDR3 is CASSPRAALLATTGNEQFF. The CDR3 DNA is TGTGCCAGCAGCCCGCGGGCCGCGCTCCTCGCGACTACGGGCAATGAGCAGTTCTTC.